The rows below give T cell receptor beta chains drawn from one sample of a study of shared clonotypes between healthy human individuals. Sequencing was performed with immunoSEQ multiplex PCR; in TCRdb, only in-frame clones are kept and a portion is missing. The sample shows millions of clones, approximately 90% of them seen only once. The sequenced material came from naive CD4+ T cells sorted from blood. The receptors were gathered from a man aged 18-30 years in good health. Each CDR3 is given with its conserved first and last residue. Fields, in order: clone size, D gene, V gene, J gene, CDR3 protein, CDR3 DNA. A D gene is named only where the DNA matches it firmly. Clone size is stated in some rows and not others, as once, few, many or a class when expanded.

>.|TRBD1|TRBV28|TRBJ1-1
CASSFGDRLNTEAFF
TGTGCCAGCAGTTTCGGGGACAGGCTGAACACTGAAGCTTTCTTT
>once|TRBD2|TRBV11-2|TRBJ2-5
CASSLSRTSVGETQYF
TGTGCCAGCAGCTTATCAAGGACTAGCGTCGGAGAGACCCAGTACTTC
>.|.|TRBV2|TRBJ1-2
CASSATVHGYTF
TGTGCCAGCAGTGCGACAGTCCATGGCTACACCTTC
>.|.|TRBV5-5|TRBJ1-4
CASSREAEKLFF
TGTGCCAGCAGCAGGGAAGCTGAAAAACTGTTTTTT
>once|TRBD2|TRBV7-9|TRBJ2-3
CASSPSGRTIDTQYF
TGTGCCAGCAGCCCTAGCGGGAGGACGATAGATACGCAGTATTTT
>.|.|TRBV6-1|TRBJ1-2
CASSDWGGLSGYTF
TGTGCCAGCAGTGATTGGGGGGGGCTAAGTGGCTACACCTTC
>.|TRBD1|TRBV5-4|TRBJ1-3
CASSVDRASSGNTIYF
TGTGCCAGCAGCGTCGACAGGGCGAGCTCTGGAAACACCATATATTTT
>.|TRBD2|TRBV10-3|TRBJ2-1
CAIRAPLAGGDNEQFF
TGTGCCATCAGAGCTCCATTGGCGGGAGGTGACAATGAGCAGTTCTTC
>.|.|TRBV4-3|TRBJ1-2
CASSQDQAINYGYTF
TGCGCCAGCAGCCAAGATCAGGCCATTAACTATGGCTACACCTTC
>.|.|TRBV5-4|TRBJ2-7
CASSWDPSYEQYF
TGTGCCAGCAGCTGGGACCCGTCCTACGAGCAGTACTTC
>.|.|TRBV18|TRBJ2-3
CASSPTTDTQYF
TGTGCCAGCTCACCAACCACAGATACGCAGTATTTT
>once|.|TRBV11-2|TRBJ2-1
CASSFSTAGVNEQFF
TGTGCCAGCAGCTTTAGTACGGCAGGGGTCAATGAGCAGTTCTTC
>once|TRBD2|TRBV19|TRBJ2-1
CASSDQAGARDEQFF
TGTGCCAGTAGTGATCAAGCGGGGGCGAGGGATGAGCAGTTCTTC
>.|.|TRBV5-1|TRBJ1-1
CASSLGNRNTEAFF
TGCGCCAGCAGCTTGGGCAACAGGAACACTGAAGCTTTCTTT
>.|TRBD1|TRBV5-1|TRBJ2-5
CASSRQGWGETQYF
TGCGCCAGCAGCCGACAGGGATGGGGTGAGACCCAGTACTTC
>.|.|TRBV30|TRBJ2-1
CAWRQGELIYNEQFF
TGTGCCTGGAGACAAGGGGAGTTGATCTACAATGAGCAGTTCTTC
>few|.|TRBV4-1|TRBJ1-1
CASSLTVPLLNTEAFF
TGCGCCAGCAGCCTTACAGTTCCTCTCCTGAACACTGAAGCTTTCTTT
>.|.|TRBV5-6|TRBJ1-6
CASSSDRKNNSPLHF
TGTGCCAGCAGCTCCGACAGAAAAAATAATTCACCCCTCCACTTT
>.|.|TRBV7-2|TRBJ2-1
CASSLEVLYNEQFF
TGTGCCAGCAGCTTAGAAGTTTTATACAATGAGCAGTTCTTC
>.|TRBD1|TRBV10-3|TRBJ2-5
CAISESTGGGETQYF
TGTGCCATCAGTGAGTCGACAGGGGGCGGAGAGACCCAGTACTTC
>.|.|TRBV19|TRBJ1-2
CATIATPGLDYGYTF
TGTGCCACCATAGCGACCCCGGGGCTCGACTATGGCTACACCTTC
>.|.|TRBV7-2|TRBJ2-5
CASSLAVRGGQTQYF
TGTGCCAGCAGCTTAGCGGTCCGTGGAGGGCAGACCCAGTACTTC
>.|.|TRBV5-1|TRBJ2-1
CASSLGAGTPREQFF
TGCGCCAGCAGCTTGGGGGCGGGCACCCCAAGGGAGCAGTTCTTC
>few|.|TRBV29-1|TRBJ2-3
CSGRDSSLSTDTQYF
TGCAGCGGGAGGGACAGCTCCCTTAGCACAGATACGCAGTATTTT
>.|.|TRBV9|TRBJ2-1
CASSVGQQYNEQFF
TGTGCCAGCAGCGTAGGCCAGCAGTACAATGAGCAGTTCTTC
>few|TRBD1|TRBV9|TRBJ1-5
CASSAQGADQPQHF
TGTGCCAGCAGCGCCCAGGGGGCAGATCAGCCCCAGCATTTT
>.|.|TRBV10-3|TRBJ2-3
CAISRYGFTDTQYF
TGTGCCATCTCCCGCTACGGTTTCACAGATACGCAGTATTTT
>.|.|TRBV22-1|TRBJ1-1
CPGSALRGTDNTEAFF
TGTCCTGGGAGCGCACTTAGAGGGACAGACAACACTGAAGCTTTCTTT
>.|TRBD1|TRBV29-1|TRBJ1-1
CSVNRDSQNTEAFF
TGCAGCGTCAACCGGGACAGCCAAAACACTGAAGCTTTCTTT
>.|.|TRBV9|TRBJ2-7
CASSAAGGSYEQYF
TGTGCCAGCAGCGCTGCCGGGGGCTCCTACGAGCAGTACTTC
>.|.|TRBV11-3|TRBJ2-3
CASSLTAGASTDTQYF
TGTGCCAGCAGCTTAACAGCGGGTGCTAGCACAGATACGCAGTATTTT
>.|.|TRBV29-1|TRBJ1-1
CSVGGGLHTEAFF
TGCAGCGTTGGAGGGGGATTGCACACTGAAGCTTTCTTT
>.|.|TRBV11-2|TRBJ1-5
CAITEKQIQHF
TGTGCCATCACGGAGAAACAGATCCAGCATTTT
>.|.|TRBV7-9|TRBJ2-1
CASSLDSVPYNEQFF
TGTGCCAGCAGCCTGGACTCCGTGCCCTACAATGAGCAGTTCTTC
>.|.|TRBV10-3|TRBJ2-7
CAISSGYDSQEQYF
TGTGCCATCAGTTCGGGGTATGACAGCCAGGAGCAGTACTTC
>.|TRBD1|TRBV9|TRBJ2-2
CASSSTLTGFTGELFF
TGTGCCAGCAGCTCCACATTGACAGGGTTCACCGGGGAGCTGTTTTTT
>.|.|TRBV28|TRBJ2-5
CASGRGQETQYF
TGTGCCAGCGGCAGGGGCCAAGAGACCCAGTACTTC
>.|TRBD2|TRBV15|TRBJ2-5
CATSRDRLAGQETQYF
TGTGCCACCAGCAGAGATCGACTAGCGGGACAAGAGACCCAGTACTTC
>.|TRBD1|TRBV27|TRBJ2-2
CASSPTGTVNTGELFF
TGTGCCAGCAGTCCAACCGGGACAGTGAACACCGGGGAGCTGTTTTTT
>.|TRBD1|TRBV5-5|TRBJ2-7
CASSPPPGQGNYEQYF
TGTGCCAGCAGCCCCCCTCCGGGACAGGGAAACTACGAGCAGTACTTC
>.|.|TRBV7-3|TRBJ1-1
CASSWGTNTEAFF
TGTGCCAGCAGCTGGGGTACTAACACTGAAGCTTTCTTT